This is a list of T cell receptor beta chains from one sample in a study of Ad26.COV2.S vaccination and SARS-CoV-2 variants. TCRdb's copy holds only in-frame clones and misses some; the assay was immunoSEQ multiplex PCR. The top ten clones hold about 4% of a sample with roughly 380,000 clones, 70% to 90% of them seen once. Sequencing used peripheral blood, obtained in a trial of Ad26.COV2.S vaccine versus placebo. These receptors all come from a person aged 18 to 65 who received the Ad26.COV2.S COVID-19 vaccine or a placebo. The CDR3 runs from the conserved cysteine through the conserved F or W. Fields, in order: V gene, D gene, J gene, clone size, CDR3 protein, CDR3 DNA. The D gene is left open where the match is weak. Clone size, where shown, is once, few, many, or a class for clones that have expanded.

TRBV5-8,.,TRBJ2-7,.,CASSSDPTPYEQYF,TGTGCCAGCAGCTCGGACCCTACTCCCTACGAGCAGTACTTC
TRBV18,.,TRBJ1-6,.,CASSSGEGVYNSPLHF,TGTGCCAGCTCATCCGGGGAGGGGGTTTATAATTCACCCCTCCACTTT
TRBV9,.,TRBJ1-2,.,CASSVDYEDSGYGYTF,TGTGCCAGCAGCGTAGACTATGAGGACTCGGGCTATGGCTACACCTTC
TRBV12-3/TRBV12-4,.,TRBJ1-4,.,CASSWAGEKLFF,TGTGCCAGCAGTTGGGCAGGGGAAAAACTGTTTTTT
TRBV6-2/TRBV6-3,TRBD2,TRBJ2-2,.,CASSYARSGGGTGELFF,TGTGCCAGCAGTTACGCGAGGTCCGGGGGGGGCACCGGGGAGCTGTTTTTT
TRBV6-6,TRBD2,TRBJ2-3,.,CASSSFRGDTDTQYF,TGTGCCAGCAGTTCATTCCGGGGGGACACAGATACGCAGTATTTT
TRBV7-3,.,TRBJ2-3,.,CASSADRGTDTQYF,TGTGCCAGCAGCGCCGACAGAGGAACAGATACGCAGTATTTT
TRBV6-5,TRBD1,TRBJ2-1,.,CASSLRDSSYNEQFF,TGTGCCAGCAGTCTTCGGGACAGCTCCTACAATGAGCAGTTCTTC
TRBV10-3,TRBD1,TRBJ2-7,.,CAASGTGSYEQYF,TGTGCCGCCTCGGGGACAGGATCCTACGAGCAGTACTTC
TRBV15,.,TRBJ2-7,once,CATSSARLGDPYEQYF,TGTGCCACCAGCAGTGCAAGACTGGGGGACCCCTACGAGCAGTACTTC
TRBV7-2,.,TRBJ1-2,.,CASSFPPLGGYTF,TGTGCCAGCAGCTTCCCACCGTTGGGCGGCTACACCTTC
TRBV28,.,TRBJ1-5,.,CASSSQGRKPQHF,TGTGCCAGCAGTTCCCAGGGGCGCAAGCCCCAGCATTTT
TRBV6-5,TRBD1,TRBJ2-7,once,CASSYVSGTGGYEQYF,TGTGCCAGCAGTTACGTTTCTGGGACAGGGGGGTACGAGCAGTACTTC
TRBV7-6,.,TRBJ1-6,.,CASSLGVANSPLHF,TGTGCCAGCAGCTTAGGGGTAGCAAATTCACCCCTCCACTTT
TRBV4-1,.,TRBJ2-2,.,CASSGAVTGELFF,TGCGCCAGCAGCGGGGCAGTCACCGGGGAGCTGTTTTTT